Listed here are 32 T cell receptor beta chains from one sample, sequenced in a study of blood T cell repertoires in COVID-19. The method was immunoSEQ multiplex PCR; TCRdb's version includes in-frame clones alone and lacks a portion of them. This table holds hundreds of thousands of clones, over 70% found once. The material sequenced was peripheral blood. Receptor source: a woman between 45 and 60 years old with COVID-19, enrolled during active disease.

The chain is built from TRBV5-4 and TRBJ2-2; perhaps TRBD2 as D (5 bases). V was cut by 2 bases and J by 7 bases, with 18 bases left in between. The CDR3 extends over 16 amino acids. Germline V lookup: CDR1 SGHNT, CDR2 YYREEE (reference sequence). This chain's CDR3 is CASSFGSPTGVGELFF. The CDR3 region has the DNA TGTGCCAGCAGCTTCGGCTCCCCCACCGGGGTCGGGGAGCTGTTTTTT.

The chain uses TRBV5-6 and TRBJ2-1, with D unresolved. The CDR3 totals 13 residues. The V gene lost 1 base and the J gene lost 10 bases, with 12 bases spanning the gap. Germline V CDR1 and CDR2: SGHDT, YYEEEE. The CDR3 bases are TGTGCCAGCAGCTTGATGCAGGCAAGGGAGCAGTTCTTC. Encoded protein: CASSLMQAREQFF.

This clone was observed a few times. The chain is built from TRBV2 and TRBJ2-1, with 9 positions matching TRBD2. Trimming removed 6 bases from V and 3 bases from J; junction bases left unmatched: 9. Germline V CDR1 and CDR2: SNHLY, FYNNEI. The CDR3 is made up of 16 amino acids. The CDR3 DNA is TGTGCCAGCAGCGGACTAGCGAAACTACTCTACAATGAGCAGTTCTTC. This translates into CASSGLAKLLYNEQFF.

V is TRBV3-1 (or the pseudogene TRBV3-2) and J is TRBJ2-7; TRBD2 aligns across 9 bases. Per germline, CDR1 LGHDT and CDR2 YNNKEL (reference sequence). The CDR3 totals 15 residues. Unmatched junction bases numbered 7, after V lost 0 bases and J lost 7 bases. The CDR3 protein is CASSQEGGRALEQYF. The CDR3, as DNA: TGTGCCAGCAGCCAAGAAGGCGGGAGGGCCCTTGAGCAGTACTTC.

The genes are TRBV4-1 and TRBJ2-1; 7 bases are a match to TRBD1. The length of the CDR3 is 16 residues. V shed 4 bases and J 1 base; nucleotides not matched to a gene: 7. Germline V lookup: CDR1 MGHRA, CDR2 YSYEKL. In DNA form, the CDR3 reads TGCGCCAGCAGCCCCCGGGACAGAGGTTCCTACAATGAGCAGTTCTTC. It encodes CASSPRDRGSYNEQFF.

This chain links TRBV5-5 with TRBJ2-7; D unclear. The CDR3 runs 15 residues. CDR1 and CDR2 (germline): SGHKS, YYEKEE (reference sequence). The germline V and J ends were trimmed by 0 bases and 3 bases, with 13 bases remaining between them. The CDR3 DNA follows: TGTGCCAGCAGCTTGGCGCAGACTCACCACTACGAGCAGTACTTC. Protein: CASSLAQTHHYEQYF. Looking up the rest from reference TRBV5-5 and TRBJ2-7 gives the full variable domain: DAGVTQSPTHLIKTRGQQVTLRCSPISGHKSVSWYQQVLGQGPQFIFQYYEKEERGRGNFPDRFSARQFPNYSSELNVNALLLGDSALYLCASSLAQTHHYEQYFGPGTRLTVT.

In DNA, the CDR3 is TGCAGTGCTAGTAGCGTTTCCCAAGAGACCCAGTACTTC. Its translation is CSASSVSQETQYF. V and J are TRBV20-1 and TRBJ2-5; weak D call: TRBD2 (5 bases). The germline V gene encodes CDR1 DFQATT and CDR2 SNEGSKA (reference sequence). CDR3 size: 13 residues. V lost 3 bases to trimming and J lost 1 base, with 9 bases between them.

This rearrangement joins TRBV28 to TRBJ2-3, with 7 bases matching TRBD2. The trim removed 6 bases at V and 8 bases at J, leaving 2 bases unmatched. Germline values: CDR1 MDHEN, CDR2 SYDVKM. The CDR3 contains 11 residues. This CDR3 is CASSWGGTQYF. CDR3 in DNA: TGTGCCAGCAGCTGGGGGGGTACGCAGTATTTT.

This clone was detected a few times. This chain links TRBV19 with TRBJ2-5; 7 bases fit TRBD2. With V trimmed by 7 bases and J by 1 base, 6 bases remained unmatched. The CDR3 is made up of 14 amino acids. CDR1 is LNHDA and CDR2 is SQIVND in the germline V gene (reference sequence). The DNA of the CDR3 is TGTGCCAGTACCCCCGGCGGGGGCCAAGAGACCCAGTACTTC. It is translated as CASTPGGGQETQYF.

This chain uses TRBV30 with TRBJ1-6; D is ambiguous. V was pared by 3 bases and J by 9 bases, with 12 bases between. This CDR3 spans 13 amino acids. Looked up from germline, CDR1 is GTSNPN and CDR2 is SVGIG (reference sequence). Here the CDR3 DNA reads TGTGCCTGGAGCCTCCAGGTCAGTTCACCCCTCCACTTT. The encoded protein is CAWSLQVSSPLHF.

CDR3 nucleotide sequence: TGTGCCAGCAGCCCACCGGGACACTCTCAGCCCCAGCATTTT. It codes for CASSPPGHSQPQHF. This chain connects TRBV3-1 (or the pseudogene TRBV3-2) to TRBJ1-5; possible D gene TRBD1, 6 bases. Germline CDR1 LGHDT, CDR2 YNNKEL (reference sequence). CDR3 size: 14 residues. The V end lost 4 bases, the J end lost 6 bases, and 13 bases lay between the germline ends.

V gene TRBV7-2 combines with J gene TRBJ2-5, with D possibly TRBD2 on 5 matching bases. Between the trimmed V and J ends, which lost 8 bases and 5 bases, there was a span of 18 bases. CDR1 and CDR2 from the germline V gene are SGHTA and FQGNSA. The CDR3 spans 14 residues. The CDR3 is CASAGVRQRETQYF. CDR3 bases: TGTGCCAGCGCCGGGGTGCGCCAGCGTGAGACCCAGTACTTC.

The gene calls are TRBV29-1 and TRBJ1-2, with 10 bases matching TRBD1. J gave up 8 bases and V 6 bases, and 6 bases lay outside the gene matches. Germline V gene sequence: CDR1 SQVTM, CDR2 ANQGSEA. The CDR3 spans 12 residues. The CDR3 region is CSVRQGALGYTF. CDR3 DNA: TGCAGCGTACGACAGGGGGCTTTAGGCTACACCTTC.

The chain combines TRBV5-1 with TRBJ2-3; the match to TRBD2 covers 9 bases. The CDR3 contains 16 residues. The germline V gene encodes CDR1 SGHRS and CDR2 YFSETQ. V shed 0 bases, J shed 5 bases, and the junction held 7 bases outside the gene matches. The CDR3 sequence is CASSLVASGVLDTQYF. The CDR3 bases are TGCGCCAGCAGCTTGGTGGCTAGCGGGGTTCTAGATACGCAGTATTTT.

The chain links TRBV7-2 to TRBJ2-5; possibly TRBD1 for D (5 bases). The CDR3 consists of 14 residues. Germline V gives CDR1 SGHTA, CDR2 FQGNSA. V was clipped by 4 bases and J by 6 bases, with 15 bases between them. This chain's CDR3 is CASSSARGRKTQYF. CDR3 nucleotide sequence: TGTGCCAGCAGCTCAGCAAGGGGCCGGAAGACCCAGTACTTC.

The CDR3 region is CASRPTGDHYEQYF. In DNA, the CDR3 is TGCGCCAGCAGGCCGACAGGGGACCACTACGAGCAGTACTTC. The gene calls are TRBV5-1 and TRBJ2-7; 8 bases agree with TRBD1. The ends lost 5 bases at V and 3 bases at J; junction bases unmatched: 7. This CDR3 contains 14 residues. Germline V gene data show CDR1 as SGHRS and CDR2 as YFSETQ.

The V gene is TRBV18, the J gene TRBJ1-1; no clear D gene. From germline, CDR1 is KGHSH and CDR2 LQKENI. V was pared by 1 base and J by 1 base, with 7 bases between. There are 14 residues in the CDR3. CDR3 bases: TGTGCCAGCTCACCACTACTCGGGAACACTGAAGCTTTCTTT. Protein sequence: CASSPLLGNTEAFF.

This clone was detected once. This chain joins TRBV19 and TRBJ2-7, with D possibly being TRBD1 (5 bases). Germline-derived CDR1 and CDR2 are LNHDA and SQIVND (reference sequence). The CDR3 covers 15 residues. V was trimmed by 0 bases and J by 1 base, leaving 10 bases between them. CDR3 sequence (DNA): TGTGCCAGTAGTATAGACAGGGCAGGGTCCTACGAGCAGTACTTC. This translates into CASSIDRAGSYEQYF.

Only one count was recorded for this clone. The J gene is TRBJ1-1, the V gene TRBV29-1, with 7 positions matching TRBD1. V was pared by 7 bases and J by 4 bases, with 24 bases of the junction left unmatched. The CDR3 sequence is 18 residues long. Germline CDR1 reads SQVTM; CDR2 reads ANQGSEA. Here the CDR3 reads CSGLLKQGRRASGTEAFF. The CDR3 bases are TGCAGCGGACTCCTAAAACAGGGGAGAAGAGCGTCGGGCACTGAAGCTTTCTTT.

The genes are TRBV11-2 and TRBJ1-6; a weak D match, TRBD1 (5 bases). The CDR3 totals 16 residues. Between the trimmed V and J ends, which lost 1 base and 7 bases, there was a span of 14 bases. Germline CDR1 and CDR2: SGHAT and FQNNGV. CDR3: CASSLVPQGENSPLHF. The DNA for the CDR3 is TGTGCCAGCAGCTTAGTTCCCCAGGGTGAGAATTCACCCCTCCACTTT.

This chain joins TRBV30 and TRBJ1-1; D uncertain. The CDR3 is made up of 14 amino acids. The germline gives CDR1 GTSNPN, CDR2 SVGIG (reference sequence). V was shortened by 3 bases and J by 0 bases, with 11 bases between the two germline ends. The chain's CDR3 is CAWSFELMNTEAFF. DNA of the CDR3: TGTGCCTGGAGCTTTGAGTTGATGAACACTGAAGCTTTCTTT.

The rearrangement joins TRBV5-3 to TRBJ2-1; TRBD2 agrees at 7 bases. TRBV5-3 is an open reading frame whose function is uncertain. Trimming at V came to 1 base and at J to 0 bases, leaving 1 base not matched to a gene. There are 15 residues in the CDR3. In DNA form, the CDR3 reads TGTGCCAGAAGCTTGACTAGCGCCTCCTACAATGAGCAGTTCTTC. Translated: CARSLTSASYNEQFF.

V is TRBV6-5 and J is TRBJ2-7; the match to TRBD1 covers 7 bases. The CDR3 has 15 amino acids. V trimming: 7 bases; J trimming: 1 base; junction bases outside the gene matches: 10. Germline assignment: CDR1 MNHEY and CDR2 SVGAGI. CDR3 residues: CASTSPGQPSYEQYF. CDR3 nucleotide sequence: TGTGCCAGCACCTCTCCGGGACAGCCGTCCTACGAGCAGTACTTC.

The chain combines TRBV15 with TRBJ1-2; D unresolved. The CDR3 totals 17 residues. Between the trimmed V and J ends, which lost 1 base and 5 bases, there was a span of 20 bases. Germline V gene lookup returns CDR1 LNHNV and CDR2 YYDKDF (reference sequence). As DNA, the CDR3 is TGTGCCACCAGCAGAGGAGGCCGTGAAGGCAGCCGGTATGGCTACACCTTC. Translated, it gives CATSRGGREGSRYGYTF.

This clone was counted once. This chain links TRBV4-1 with TRBJ1-2; the D gene is possibly TRBD1 (6 bases). This CDR3 comprises 16 residues. Trimming pared 3 bases from V and 0 bases from J, leaving 14 bases between. CDR1 MGHRA and CDR2 YSYEKL come from the germline V gene. The CDR3 DNA reads TGCGCCAGCAGCCATAAGACGACAGGATCTAACTATGGCTACACCTTC. Protein: CASSHKTTGSNYGYTF.

V usage is TRBV7-2 and J usage is TRBJ2-3, with 8 bases fitting TRBD1. The germline gives CDR1 SGHTA, CDR2 FQGNSA. The CDR3 has 17 amino acids. The trim removed 5 bases at V and 0 bases at J, leaving 10 bases unmatched. The CDR3 bases are TGTGCCAGCAGCCTCGACAGGGGTGTAACTAGCACAGATACGCAGTATTTT. As protein: CASSLDRGVTSTDTQYF.

The chain uses TRBV4-3 and TRBJ1-2, with D tentatively TRBD1 (5 bases). Trimming stripped 0 bases from V and 2 bases from J, with 10 bases between. This CDR3 has 15 residues. CDR1 is LGHNA and CDR2 is YSLEER in the germline V gene. CDR3 in amino acids: CASSQDPRQNYGYTF. The CDR3 DNA sequence: TGCGCCAGCAGCCAAGACCCGCGACAGAACTATGGCTACACCTTC.

The CDR3 loop is CASSLAPTESNQPQHF. The CDR3 bases are TGTGCCAGCAGCTTAGCGCCAACAGAGAGCAATCAGCCCCAGCATTTT. The chain carries TRBV7-6 and TRBJ1-5; D remains unclear. Deletions cut 0 bases from V and 1 base from J, with 10 bases between. The germline V gene encodes CDR1 SGHVS and CDR2 FNYEAQ. CDR3 length: 16 residues.

This chain links TRBV18 with TRBJ2-1; D is possibly TRBD2 (6 bases). Trimming stripped 0 bases from V and 7 bases from J, with 16 bases between. Germline V gene lookup returns CDR1 KGHSH and CDR2 LQKENI. The CDR3 covers 16 residues. The CDR3 loop reads CASSPPRRGSRNEQFF. In DNA form, the CDR3 reads TGTGCCAGCTCACCACCGAGGAGGGGCTCCCGGAATGAGCAGTTCTTC. The entire variable domain, with the rest obtained from reference TRBV18 and TRBJ2-1, is as follows: NAGVMQNPRHLVRRRGQEARLRCSPMKGHSHVYWYRQLPEEGLKFMVYLQKENIIDESGMPKERFSAEFPKEGPSILRIQQVVRGDSAAYFCASSPPRRGSRNEQFFGPGTRLTVL.

This sequence joins TRBV5-4 and TRBJ2-4, with D maybe TRBD2 (6 bases). V shed 4 bases and J shed 3 bases, with 11 bases lying between them. This CDR3 is built from 14 residues. Germline values: CDR1 SGHNT, CDR2 YYREEE (reference sequence). The CDR3 nucleotides read TGTGCCAGCAGCGACGGACTAAGCAAAAACATTCAGTACTTC. Translation gives CASSDGLSKNIQYF. Supplemented by reference TRBV5-4 and TRBJ2-4, the full variable domain reads ETGVTQSPTHLIKTRGQQVTLRCSSQSGHNTVSWYQQALGQGPQFIFQYYREEENGRGNFPPRFSGLQFPNYSSELNVNALELDDSALYLCASSDGLSKNIQYFGAGTRLSVL.

This sequence joins TRBV30 and TRBJ1-2; 7 bases map to TRBD1. The length of the CDR3 is 11 residues. Germline V lookup: CDR1 GTSNPN, CDR2 SVGIG (reference sequence). J gave up 8 bases and V 4 bases, and 4 bases lay outside the gene matches. The CDR3 spells CAWTRTGGYTF. CDR3 in DNA: TGTGCCTGGACTAGGACAGGCGGCTACACCTTC.

A remark on this clone: Other DNA sequences of this sample code for an identical CDR3. V gene TRBV5-1 combines with J gene TRBJ2-2; 7 bases align to TRBD2. J gave up 5 bases and V 0 bases, and 1 base lay outside the gene matches. Germline V lookup: CDR1 SGHRS, CDR2 YFSETQ. The length of the CDR3 is 14 residues. CDR3 loop: CASSLAGGTGELFF. In DNA, the CDR3 is TGCGCCAGCAGCTTGGCCGGGGGGACCGGGGAGCTGTTTTTT.